This T cell receptor beta chain was sequenced in a study of cytomegalovirus exposure and HLA in healthy donors. Study conclusions and caveats: A later analysis found most CMV-associated TCR beta chains apparently HLA-restricted. The authors listed 150 or so TCR beta chains as cytomegalovirus-associated.

V lost 5 bases to trimming and J lost 3 bases; unmatched junction nucleotides: 5. The CDR3 contains 13 residues. CDR1 SQVTM and CDR2 ANQGSEA come from the germline V gene. PCR amplification relied on 60 Vbeta primers (plus 13 Jbeta primers). Method: immunoSEQ multiplex PCR; TCRdb's copy keeps in-frame clones and lacks some. The data contain about 210,000 clones, around 78% of them seen just once; the ten biggest clones take up around 0.45%. This clone is a singleton in its sample. Its antigen is not known. Sequences were obtained from PBMCs. The chain couples TRBV29-1 to TRBJ1-1; 8 bases map to TRBD1. This clonotype was obtained from a boy between 10 and 17 years old in good health and CMV-seronegative. In nucleotides, the CDR3 is TGCAGCGTTTCGGACAGGGTACACACTGAAGCTTTCTTT. It translates to CSVSDRVHTEAFF.